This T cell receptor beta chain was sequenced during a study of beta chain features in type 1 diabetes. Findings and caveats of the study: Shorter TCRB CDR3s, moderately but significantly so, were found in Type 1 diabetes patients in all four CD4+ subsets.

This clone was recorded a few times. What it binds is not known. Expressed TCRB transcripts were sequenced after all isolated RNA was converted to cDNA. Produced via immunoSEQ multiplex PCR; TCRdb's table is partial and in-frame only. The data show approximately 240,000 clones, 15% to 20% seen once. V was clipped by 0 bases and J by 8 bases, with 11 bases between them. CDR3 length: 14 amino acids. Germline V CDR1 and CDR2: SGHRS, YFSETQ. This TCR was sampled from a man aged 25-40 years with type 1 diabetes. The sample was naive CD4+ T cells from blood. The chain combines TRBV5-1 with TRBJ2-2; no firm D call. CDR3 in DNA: TGCGCCAGCAGCTTGGCCGCGACGGTAGGGGAGCTGTTTTTT. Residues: CASSLAATVGELFF.